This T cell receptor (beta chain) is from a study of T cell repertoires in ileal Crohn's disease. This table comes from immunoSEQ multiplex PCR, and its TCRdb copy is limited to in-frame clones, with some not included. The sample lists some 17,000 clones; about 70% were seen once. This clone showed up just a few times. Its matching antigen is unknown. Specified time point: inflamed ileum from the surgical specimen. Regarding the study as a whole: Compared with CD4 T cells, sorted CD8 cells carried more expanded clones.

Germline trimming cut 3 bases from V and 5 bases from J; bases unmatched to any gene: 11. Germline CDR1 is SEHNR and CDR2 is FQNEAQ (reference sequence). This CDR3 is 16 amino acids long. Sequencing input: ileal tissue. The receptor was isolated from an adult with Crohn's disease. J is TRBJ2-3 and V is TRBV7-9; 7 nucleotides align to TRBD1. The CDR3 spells CASSLSPGTVRDTQYF. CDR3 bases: TGTGCCAGCAGCTTGTCGCCCGGGACAGTTAGAGATACGCAGTATTTT.